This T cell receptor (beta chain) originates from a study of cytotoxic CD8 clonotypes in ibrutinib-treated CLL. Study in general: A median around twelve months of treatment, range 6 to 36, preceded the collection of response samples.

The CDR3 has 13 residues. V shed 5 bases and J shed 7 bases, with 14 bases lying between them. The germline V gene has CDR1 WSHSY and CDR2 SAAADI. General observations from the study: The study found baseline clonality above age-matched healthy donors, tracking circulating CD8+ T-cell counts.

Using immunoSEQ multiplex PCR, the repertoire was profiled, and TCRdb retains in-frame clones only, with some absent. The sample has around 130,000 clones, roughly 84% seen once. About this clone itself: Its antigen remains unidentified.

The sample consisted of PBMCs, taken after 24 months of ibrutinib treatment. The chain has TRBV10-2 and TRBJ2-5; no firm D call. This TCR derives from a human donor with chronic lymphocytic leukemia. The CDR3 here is CASSQDGLGTQYF. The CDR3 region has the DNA TGCGCCAGCAGTCAGGACGGGTTGGGGACCCAGTACTTC.